This record concerns one T cell receptor (beta chain) sequence. This CDR3 has 12 amino acids. V dropped 5 bases and J dropped 8 bases, with 12 bases sitting between them. The data are from a study of blood T cell repertoires in COVID-19. Whole-study context: Acute and convalescent COVID-19 specimens originated in the United States, Italy and Spain. Sample material is recorded as cDNA or gDNA derived from T cells, B-cell-depleted T cells, or PBMCs.

Per the authors' pipeline: It was from reference gene primer amplification that nucleated cell counts were estimated. Assay: immunoSEQ multiplex PCR; the TCRdb copy retains only in-frame clones and omits some. The V and J calls and clone size are taken from that table; D and trimming were inferred from the DNA. This sample yields some 58,000 clones, of which about nine tenths are seen a single time; about 6% belongs to the top ten. The clonotype originates from a man aged 35 to 55 with acute or convalescent COVID-19. The gene calls are TRBV12-3 or TRBV12-4 and TRBJ1-2; tentatively, D is TRBD1 (5 bases). The sample was peripheral blood. For the CDR3, the DNA is TGTGCCAGCAGTCAGGACATCGGCGGCTACACCTTC. It codes for CASSQDIGGYTF.